Each of the 27 T cell receptor beta chains below was sequenced from the same sample in a study of neurological immune-mediated disorders. TCRdb reprocessed the 5' RACE reads with MiXCR, giving one entry per CDR3 protein. Here the sample spans tens of thousands of distinct CDR3 sequences, approximately 3.7% being singletons. Source material: PBMCs. These receptors all come from a woman in her fifties or sixties with multiple sclerosis.

In this sample, this clonotype turned up many times. The chain couples TRBV20-1 to TRBJ2-7; the match to TRBD2 covers 7 bases. The CDR3 is made up of 13 amino acids. The J segment lost 5 bases and the V segment lost 1 base, leaving 5 bases of the junction unmatched. The germline gives CDR1 DFQATT, CDR2 SNEGSKA (reference sequence). The CDR3 loop is CSARARLAHEQYF. DNA for the CDR3: TGCAGTGCTAGAGCCCGACTAGCCCACGAGCAGTACTTC.

In this sample, this clonotype turned up a few times. For the CDR3, the DNA is TGTGCCAGCAGTTTAGAGGCGGGTTGGCAGTTCTTC. Encoded protein: CASSLEAGWQFF. The chain has TRBV12-3 or TRBV12-4 and TRBJ2-1; tentatively, D is TRBD2 (5 bases). CDR3 length: 12 residues. V was pared by 1 base and J by 12 bases, with 10 bases between.

This clonotype appeared many times. The chain is built from TRBV5-1 and TRBJ1-4; D not resolved. Trimming took off 0 bases at V and 6 bases at J, with 9 bases between the two ends. This CDR3 region has 14 residues. Germline V CDR1 and CDR2: SGHRS, YFSETQ. The CDR3 bases are TGCGCCAGCAGCTTGGCAGTTAGGGATGAAAAACTGTTTTTT. This encodes CASSLAVRDEKLFF.

This clonotype was counted many times. The chain employs TRBV7-3 and TRBJ2-1; the D gene is possibly TRBD1 (6 bases). The V gene lost 2 bases and the J gene lost 0 bases, with 8 bases spanning the gap. This CDR3 region has 15 residues. From germline, CDR1 is SGHTA and CDR2 FQGTGA. CDR3 nucleotides: TGTGCCAGCAGCTTACAGGGGAGCTCCTACAATGAGCAGTTCTTC. This sequence encodes CASSLQGSSYNEQFF.

This clonotype has at least ten counts. V gene TRBV28 combines with J gene TRBJ2-5; possibly TRBD1 for D (5 bases). Germline loops: CDR1 MDHEN, CDR2 SYDVKM. Trimming took 0 bases from V and 2 from J, leaving 7 bases between them. The CDR3 runs to 14 residues. CDR3 coding DNA: TGTGCCAGCAGTTTATGGACAGAGCAAGAGACCCAGTACTTC. Its translation is CASSLWTEQETQYF.

This clonotype was recorded many times. V is TRBV2 and J is TRBJ2-1; D perhaps matches TRBD1 (6 bases). Trimming pared 1 base from V and 9 bases from J, leaving 10 bases between. Germline loops: CDR1 SNHLY, CDR2 FYNNEI. This CDR3 has 13 residues. The CDR3 DNA sequence: TGTGCCAGCAGTGAAGGACAGGTCGGTGAGCAGTTCTTC. It yields the protein CASSEGQVGEQFF.

In its sample, this clonotype was seen a few times. The V call is TRBV21-1, the J call TRBJ2-4; the table's D gene call, TRBD2, was not cross checked with the DNA. TRBV21-1 counts as a pseudogene. This CDR3 comprises 12 residues. The CDR3 reads CASRSGGEIQYF. The DNA of the CDR3 is TGTGCCAGCAGGTCGGGAGGGGAAATTCAGTACTTC.

This clonotype came up many times. The V and J genes are TRBV11-3 and TRBJ2-7; TRBD1 aligns across 7 bases. Losses at the gene ends were 5 bases for V and 2 bases for J; bases not matched to a gene: 12. Germline V CDR1 and CDR2: SGHNT, YENEEA. This CDR3 spans 16 amino acids. The CDR3 reads CASSPLLRQGPYEQYF. The CDR3 DNA reads as TGTGCCAGCAGCCCTCTTCTCCGACAGGGTCCCTACGAGCAGTACTTC.

This clonotype was seen repeatedly, ten times or more. The CDR3 is CSALTGTVTEAFF. The CDR3 bases are TGCAGTGCTTTGACAGGGACAGTCACTGAAGCTTTCTTT. J is TRBJ1-1 and V is TRBV20-1, with TRBD1 matching 7 bases. Trimming took 5 bases from V and 4 from J; bases not matched to a gene: 7. Germline V gene sequence: CDR1 DFQATT, CDR2 SNEGSKA (reference sequence). The CDR3 consists of 13 residues.

In its sample, this clonotype was seen many times. The gene calls are TRBV4-3 and TRBJ2-7; weak D call: TRBD1 (7 bases). Per germline, CDR1 LGHNA and CDR2 YSLEER. The CDR3 runs to 15 residues. Deletions cut 2 bases from V and 3 bases from J, with 14 bases between. The CDR3 loop is CASSQRGRGDYEQYF. The CDR3 region has the DNA TGCGCCAGCAGCCAAAGAGGCAGGGGGGACTACGAGCAGTACTTC.

In the case of this clonotype: A much larger clone lies one base from this, so it may be a read error. This chain joins TRBV6-2 or TRBV6-3 and TRBJ1-5; D unresolved. V was cut by 6 bases and J by 4 bases, with 10 bases left in between. Germline CDR1 is MNHEY and CDR2 is SVGEGT. CDR3 length: 13 amino acids. In nucleotides, the CDR3 is TGTGCCAGCAGATTTGAAAGAAATCAGCCCCAGCATTTT. Its translation: CASRFERNQPQHF.

This clonotype was counted once. This clone may be a read error of a much larger clone one base away. The chain recombines TRBV20-1 with TRBJ1-2; TRBD1 might be the D (6 bases). The V gene's germline CDR1 is DFQATT and CDR2 SNEGSKA (reference sequence). With 2 bases removed from V and 14 bases from J, the gap between germline ends came to 15 bases. The CDR3 runs to 11 residues. The CDR3 loop is CSARPLGGKTF. The CDR3 region has the DNA TGCAGTGCTAGACCCCTGGGGGGCAAAACCTTC.

This clonotype was picked up many times. The genes are TRBV9 and TRBJ2-7; D perhaps matches TRBD2 (6 bases). V shed 3 bases and J shed 0 bases, with 13 bases lying between them. This CDR3 comprises 15 residues. The germline V gene encodes CDR1 SGDLS and CDR2 YYNGEE. The CDR3 DNA is TGTGCCAGCAGCGAAGCGGGCCTTAGCTCCTACGAGCAGTACTTC. Translation gives CASSEAGLSSYEQYF.

This clonotype was observed a few times. Compared with germline, one end of the junction differs, possibly owing to a read error. This rearrangement joins TRBV7-2 to TRBJ1-5; maybe TRBD1 (6 bases). Germline CDR1 SGHTA, CDR2 FQGNSA. CDR3 length: 13 residues. CDR3 nucleotide sequence: TGTGCCAGCAATCGGGGAGGGGGTCAGCCCCAGAATTTT. This encodes CASNRGGGQPQNF.

This clonotype has ten or more counts. The gene calls are TRBV29-1 and TRBJ2-3, with D tentatively TRBD2 (6 bases). Germline CDR1 reads SQVTM; CDR2 reads ANQGSEA. The CDR3 sequence is 13 residues long. Trimming cost V 7 bases and J 0 bases, with 11 bases left between them. CDR3: CSAEGTSTDTQYF. The DNA of the CDR3 is TGCAGCGCCGAAGGGACTAGCACAGATACGCAGTATTTT.

This clonotype was seen repeatedly, ten times or more. The chain combines TRBV20-1 with TRBJ2-7; tentative D call: TRBD2 (6 bases). Trimming stripped 2 bases from V and 0 bases from J, with 8 bases between. This CDR3 has 13 amino acids. Germline V gene data show CDR1 as DFQATT and CDR2 as SNEGSKA (reference sequence). The CDR3 nucleotides read TGCAGTGCTAGACGGGGGAGCTCCTACGAGCAGTACTTC. Translating it yields CSARRGSSYEQYF.

The genes are TRBV11-3 and TRBJ2-3; TRBD1 aligns across 8 bases. The CDR3 sequence is 15 residues long. CDR1 and CDR2 from the germline V gene are SGHNT and YENEEA. Germline trimming cut 1 base from V and 3 bases from J; bases unmatched to any gene: 3. The CDR3 protein is CASSLVDRGTDTQYF. CDR3 nucleotides: TGTGCCAGCAGCTTAGTCGACAGGGGAACAGATACGCAGTATTTT.

This clonotype has a count of ten or more. This clone may be a read error of a much larger clone one base away. V usage is TRBV12-3 or TRBV12-4 and J usage is TRBJ1-4; perhaps TRBD1 as D (6 bases). V lost 6 bases and J 0 bases, leaving 14 bases between the germline ends. The CDR3 consists of 16 residues. The CDR3 protein is CASRGTGFTTNEKLFF. CDR3 DNA sequence: TGTGCCAGCAGGGGAACAGGGTTTACAACTAATGAAAAACTGTTTTTT.

This clonotype was seen at least ten times. The chain joins TRBV6-9 to TRBJ2-3, with D possibly matching TRBD2 (5 bases). V was trimmed by 5 bases and J by 5 bases, leaving 5 bases between them. The CDR3 totals 11 residues. The germline V gene encodes CDR1 MNHGY and CDR2 SVAAGI. DNA for the CDR3: TGTGCCAGCAGTCGGGGAGATACGCAGTATTTT. Residues: CASSRGDTQYF.

This clonotype was counted ten times or more. J is TRBJ2-2 and V is TRBV12-3 or TRBV12-4; D not certain. The CDR3 totals 16 residues. V dropped 2 bases and J dropped 4 bases, with 14 bases sitting between them. Here the CDR3 DNA reads TGTGCCAGCAGTTTAATCGATCTGAGAGGCACCGGGGAGCTGTTTTTT. Its protein product is CASSLIDLRGTGELFF.

V usage is TRBV19 and J usage is TRBJ1-1, with a tentative D call TRBD1 (5 bases). This CDR3 contains 15 residues. V lost 1 base and J 1 base, leaving 10 bases between the germline ends. Germline values: CDR1 LNHDA, CDR2 SQIVND (reference sequence). The CDR3 region has the DNA TGTGCCAGTAGTATAGCGGGGGTAGGGAACACTGAAGCTTTCTTT. Encoded protein: CASSIAGVGNTEAFF.

This clonotype was recorded many times. The genes are TRBV20-1 and TRBJ1-5; the match to TRBD1 covers 9 bases. Germline values: CDR1 DFQATT, CDR2 SNEGSKA (reference sequence). Trimming cost V 4 bases and J 6 bases; bases outside gene matches: 4. The CDR3 extends over 13 amino acids. This chain's CDR3 is CSAKQGAGQPQHF. The CDR3 DNA sequence: TGCAGTGCTAAACAGGGGGCGGGTCAGCCCCAGCATTTT.

In this sample, this clonotype turned up many times. The J gene is TRBJ1-2, the V gene TRBV5-1; 7 bases agree with TRBD1. Losses at the gene ends were 2 bases for V and 7 bases for J; bases not matched to a gene: 2. The germline V gene has CDR1 SGHRS and CDR2 YFSETQ. The CDR3 spans 12 residues. The CDR3 sequence: CASSFTGAGYTF. In DNA form, the CDR3 reads TGCGCCAGCAGCTTTACAGGGGCTGGCTACACCTTC.

This clonotype was found many times. The chain uses TRBV7-2 and TRBJ2-3, with D unresolved. From germline, CDR1 is SGHTA and CDR2 FQGNSA. This CDR3 comprises 15 residues. The ends were cut back, 2 bases at V and 1 base at J, with 10 bases in the middle. The CDR3 reads CASSLSIRGTDTQYF. CDR3 coding DNA: TGTGCCAGCAGCTTAAGCATTCGTGGCACAGATACGCAGTATTTT.

As to this clonotype: This clone may be a read error of a much larger clone one base away. The gene calls are TRBV20-1 and TRBJ2-5, with D uncertain. Germline CDR1 is DFQATT and CDR2 is SNEGSKA (reference sequence). The CDR3 has 12 residues. The V end lost 2 bases, the J end lost 4 bases, and 8 bases lay between the germline ends. CDR3 bases: TGCAGTGCTAGACACTCCGGAGAGACCCAGTACTTC. Translated, it gives CSARHSGETQYF.

This clonotype was recorded at least ten times. The chain has TRBV7-2 and TRBJ2-1; 10 nucleotides agree with TRBD2. J was trimmed by 3 bases and V by 5 bases; bases with no gene match: 4. Germline-derived CDR1 and CDR2 are SGHTA and FQGNSA. The CDR3 spans 15 residues. In DNA, the CDR3 is TGTGCCAGCAGCGCGTCTAGCGGGAGCTACAATGAGCAGTTCTTC. Translating it yields CASSASSGSYNEQFF. Looking up the rest from reference TRBV7-2 and TRBJ2-1 gives the full variable domain: GAGVSQSPSNKVTEKGKDVELRCDPISGHTALYWYRQSLGQGLEFLIYFQGNSAPDKSGLPSDRFSAERTGGSVSTLTIQRTQQEDSAVYLCASSASSGSYNEQFFGPGTRLTVL.

There are many counts of this clonotype. J is TRBJ2-7 and V is TRBV6-6; TRBD1 matches at 8 bases. Germline CDR1 MNHNY, CDR2 SVGAGI (reference sequence). CDR3 length equals 12 residues. J lost 3 bases, V lost 10 bases, and 5 bases had no gene match. CDR3 sequence reads: CAKVGQGYEQYF. The CDR3 region has the DNA TGTGCCAAGGTCGGACAGGGCTACGAGCAGTACTTC.